Listed here are 24 T cell receptor beta chains from one sample, sequenced in a study of blood T cells in healthy people across ages. The use of a sample-barcoded 5' primer and a J-beta primer mix characterized a second PCR of about 7 to 12 cycles. MiXCR, run by TCRdb on the 5' RACE reads, gives a single entry per CDR3 protein. The table shows about 540,000 distinct CDR3 sequences, with nearly 25% occurring only once. In addition, the sample was reused for a study of T cells of mothers and their children.

Source material: blood. These receptors all stem from a boy aged 10-17 years in good health.

This clonotype was detected only a few times. The chain combines TRBV6-6 with TRBJ2-3; tentatively, D is TRBD2 (6 bases). The CDR3 has 15 amino acids. The V gene lost 2 bases and the J gene lost 4 bases, with 13 bases spanning the gap. Germline CDR1 reads MNHNY; CDR2 reads SVGAGI (reference sequence). The CDR3: CASSYRDWRADTQYF. The CDR3 region has the DNA TGTGCCAGCAGTTACCGGGACTGGAGAGCAGATACGCAGTATTTT.

This clonotype was found a few times. The rearrangement joins TRBV20-1 to TRBJ2-5, with TRBD1 matching over 7 bases. TRBJ2-1 matches the DNA end more closely, so the J call is doubtful. This CDR3 region has 14 residues. CDR1 DFQATT and CDR2 SNEGSKA come from the germline V gene (reference sequence). CDR3 protein: CSATTGVVGNEQFF. CDR3 DNA: TGCAGTGCTACCACAGGGGTGGTTGGCAATGAGCAGTTCTTC.

This clonotype occurred a few times. V and J are TRBV29-1 and TRBJ2-7, with D possibly being TRBD1 or TRBD2 (5 bases each). From germline, CDR1 is SQVTM and CDR2 ANQGSEA. V gave up 3 bases and J gave up 3 bases, with 30 bases separating them. The CDR3 spans 19 residues. The CDR3 loop reads CSVEGEPDGGGYLNYEQYF. The DNA of the CDR3 is TGCAGCGTTGAGGGGGAGCCGGACGGAGGAGGATACCTAAACTACGAGCAGTACTTC.

This clonotype was observed a handful of times. The chain's CDR3 is CASSLAETNEKLFF. In DNA form, the CDR3 reads TGTGCCAGCAGTTTGGCTGAAACTAATGAAAAACTGTTTTTT. This chain connects TRBV28 to TRBJ1-4, with D unclear. The CDR3 consists of 14 residues. The ends were cut back, 3 bases at V and 1 base at J, with 6 bases in the middle. Per germline, CDR1 MDHEN and CDR2 SYDVKM.

This clonotype has a single count. The chain combines TRBV3-1 with TRBJ2-2; D gene ambiguous. There are 15 residues in the CDR3. Trimming cost V 0 bases and J 6 bases, with 11 bases left between them. Germline loops: CDR1 LGHDT, CDR2 YNNKEL (reference sequence). The DNA of the CDR3 is TGTGCCAGCAGCCAAGATTCCTTTTACCCCGGGGAGCTGTTTTTT. This encodes CASSQDSFYPGELFF.

The chain couples TRBV28 to TRBJ1-1; 9 nucleotides match TRBD1. CDR1 MDHEN and CDR2 SYDVKM come from the germline V gene. V was pared by 7 bases and J by 1 base, with 4 bases of the junction left unmatched. CDR3 length: 14 residues. The CDR3, as DNA: TGTGCCAGCACCGGGACAGGGTCGAACACTGAAGCTTTCTTT. Amino acids: CASTGTGSNTEAFF. Supplemented by reference TRBV28 and TRBJ1-1, the full variable domain reads DVKVTQSSRYLVKRTGEKVFLECVQDMDHENMFWYRQDPGLGLRLIYFSYDVKMKEKGDIPEGYSVSREKKERFSLILESASTNQTSMYLCASTGTGSNTEAFFGQGTRLTVV.

This clonotype was found once. An end of the junction differs from the germline gene, which may be a read error. V and J are TRBV29-1 and TRBJ1-1, with D maybe TRBD1 (6 bases). The CDR3 extends over 19 amino acids. Per the germline V gene, CDR1 is SQVTM and CDR2 is ANQGSEA. CDR3 sequence: CSVAAGVQILSLLKTEAFF. CDR3 nucleotide sequence: TGCAGCGTGGCCGCAGGGGTTCAAATATTGTCCCTATTGAAAACTGAAGCTTTCTTT.

Only a few counts were recorded for this clonotype. The rearrangement uses TRBV20-1 and TRBJ1-1; D perhaps matches TRBD1 (5 bases). The ends were cut back, 7 bases at V and 0 bases at J, with 9 bases in the middle. The CDR3 is made up of 12 amino acids. Germline CDR1 and CDR2: DFQATT and SNEGSKA (reference sequence). CDR3 region: CSVRGLNTEAFF. Here the CDR3 DNA reads TGCAGTGTGAGGGGACTGAACACTGAAGCTTTCTTT.

The chain employs TRBV6-1 and TRBJ2-1; 9 bases are shared with TRBD2. The DNA end is more similar to TRBJ2-7, so the J call may be wrong. Germline V gives CDR1 MNHNS, CDR2 SASEGT. This CDR3 contains 14 residues. The CDR3 sequence is CASSKREASYEQYF. CDR3 bases: TGTGCCAGCAGTAAGCGGGAGGCCTCCTACGAGCAGTACTTC.

The rearrangement joins TRBV27 to TRBJ1-5; the D gene is possibly TRBD1 (5 bases). V lost 6 bases to trimming and J lost 5 bases, with 17 bases between them. This CDR3 comprises 15 residues. The germline gives CDR1 MNHEY, CDR2 SMNVEV (reference sequence). The CDR3 sequence is CASRRGSENYQPQHF. The CDR3 DNA reads as TGTGCCAGCAGACGGGGCAGTGAGAATTATCAGCCCCAGCATTTT.

This clonotype appeared a few times. The chain joins TRBV28 to TRBJ2-5; TRBD2 matches 11 bases. This CDR3 region has 16 residues. Germline CDR1 MDHEN, CDR2 SYDVKM. The V gene end was trimmed by 3 bases and the J gene end by 5 bases; junction bases not matched to a gene: 8. Written as DNA, the CDR3 is TGTGCCAGCAGTTTGGATTCTAGCGGGGGGCGGGAGACCCAGTACTTC. It translates to CASSLDSSGGRETQYF.

This clonotype was observed a handful of times. The genes are TRBV5-1 and TRBJ2-3, with 9 bases that match TRBD2. The ends lost 4 bases at V and 3 bases at J; junction bases unmatched: 18. The CDR3 is 19 amino acids. CDR1 is SGHRS and CDR2 is YFSETQ in the germline V gene. CDR3 in amino acids: CASSPYPGLAWQRTDTQYF. CDR3 nucleotides: TGCGCCAGCAGCCCTTATCCGGGACTAGCTTGGCAGAGAACAGATACGCAGTATTTT.

This chain joins TRBV7-2 and TRBJ2-1, with D maybe TRBD1 (6 bases). The CDR3 covers 15 residues. Trimming shortened V by 1 base and J by 1 base, and 8 bases separated the two germline ends. Germline values: CDR1 SGHTA, CDR2 FQGNSA. The CDR3 coding sequence is TGTACCAGCAGCTTAGATACAGGGTCCTACAATGAGCAGTTCTTC. Translating it yields CTSSLDTGSYNEQFF.

This clonotype was counted a few times. V and J are TRBV3-1 and TRBJ1-3; tentative D call: TRBD1 (6 bases). Trimming removed 3 bases from V and 4 bases from J, with 13 bases in between. Germline V CDR1 and CDR2: LGHDT, YNNKEL (reference sequence). CDR3 length equals 15 residues. The CDR3 sequence is CASSQAGTSGNTIYF. Written as DNA, the CDR3 is TGTGCCAGCAGCCAGGCCGGGACATCCGGAAACACCATATATTTT.

This clonotype has only a few counts. For the CDR3, the DNA is TGTGCCAGCGGTAAGACTAGCGATCAAGAGACCCAGTACTTC. It encodes CASGKTSDQETQYF. V and J are TRBV27 and TRBJ2-5; 8 nucleotides line up with TRBD2. With V trimmed by 8 bases and J by 2 bases, 7 bases remained unmatched. Germline CDR1 reads MNHEY; CDR2 reads SMNVEV (reference sequence). The CDR3 runs 14 residues.

In its sample, this clonotype was seen a few times. The chain joins TRBV6-5 to TRBJ1-1; the D is unclear. Per germline, CDR1 MNHEY and CDR2 SVGAGI. The CDR3 is made up of 15 amino acids. The V gene lost 8 bases and the J gene lost 4 bases, with 20 bases spanning the gap. DNA for the CDR3: TGTGCCAGCGTAGAAATATTCTCCCCCGGCACTGAAGCTTTCTTT. Its translation is CASVEIFSPGTEAFF.

The rearrangement links TRBV4-1 to TRBJ2-7; 9 bases line up with TRBD1. V shed 4 bases and J 2 bases; nucleotides not matched to a gene: 12. The CDR3 has 17 residues. CDR1 is MGHRA, CDR2 YSYEKL, per germline. CDR3 region: CASSRQGGTGLTYEQYF. The DNA for the CDR3 is TGCGCCAGCAGCCGCCAAGGTGGGACAGGGTTGACCTACGAGCAGTACTTC.

In its sample, this clonotype was seen many times. The chain joins TRBV5-6 to TRBJ2-7; 9 positions agree with TRBD2. J was trimmed by 4 bases and V by 2 bases; bases with no gene match: 10. Germline CDR1 is SGHDT and CDR2 is YYEEEE. The length of the CDR3 is 16 residues. The CDR3 nucleotides are TGTGCCAGCAGCTTCCTAAGGGGACTAGCAGATTACGAGCAGTACTTC. Encoded protein: CASSFLRGLADYEQYF.

This clonotype was recorded a few times. V usage is TRBV4-3 and J usage is TRBJ2-5; TRBD1 aligns across 10 bases. The CDR3 is made up of 17 amino acids. J was trimmed by 1 base and V by 0 bases; bases with no gene match: 5. Germline V gives CDR1 LGHNA, CDR2 YSLEER. The CDR3 loop reads CASSQDGTGAPQETQYF. CDR3 in DNA: TGCGCCAGCAGCCAAGATGGGACAGGGGCCCCCCAAGAGACCCAGTACTTC.

This clonotype came up many times. The chain couples TRBV29-1 to TRBJ2-5; 7 bases are a match to TRBD1. The junction had 17 bases not matched to a gene; V was cut back by 5 bases and J by 5 bases. Germline V gene data show CDR1 as SQVTM and CDR2 as ANQGSEA. The CDR3 length is 16 residues. This chain's CDR3 is CSVLPRTGLPRETQYF. The CDR3, as DNA: TGCAGCGTTCTACCTCGGACAGGTCTCCCGAGGGAGACCCAGTACTTC.

This clonotype was detected a few times. The V gene is TRBV24-1, the J gene TRBJ2-1; a weak D match, TRBD1 (6 bases). The V and J ends lost 1 base and 6 bases respectively, with 6 bases between them. This CDR3 spans 13 amino acids. Germline V gives CDR1 KGHDR, CDR2 SFDVKD. The CDR3 spells CATSDLGGNEQFF. As DNA, the CDR3 is TGTGCCACCAGTGATTTAGGGGGCAATGAGCAGTTCTTC.

The V gene is TRBV28, the J gene TRBJ1-1; 7 nucleotides line up with TRBD1. The junction had 11 bases not matched to a gene; V was cut back by 6 bases and J by 7 bases. The length of the CDR3 is 14 residues. Germline loops: CDR1 MDHEN, CDR2 SYDVKM. CDR3 nucleotides: TGTGCCAGCAGCCAGACAGGGACGGGAGGTGAAGCTTTCTTT. It specifies CASSQTGTGGEAFF.

This clonotype has ten or more counts. The chain couples TRBV5-1 to TRBJ2-5, with unresolved D. Trimming left V 1 base short and J 4 bases short, with 11 bases between. CDR3 size: 14 residues. Germline V gene lookup returns CDR1 SGHRS and CDR2 YFSETQ. The CDR3 bases are TGCGCCAGCAGCTTGTATGGGGAAAGAGAGACCCAGTACTTC. It specifies CASSLYGERETQYF.

The V call is TRBV7-3, the J call TRBJ1-1; TRBD1 might be the D (5 bases). CDR1 is SGHTA and CDR2 is FQGTGA in the germline V gene. Trimming shortened V by 6 bases and J by 0 bases, and 11 bases separated the two germline ends. This CDR3 comprises 14 residues. The CDR3 spells CASRQGGLNTEAFF. CDR3 DNA: TGTGCCAGCAGGCAGGGCGGACTGAACACTGAAGCTTTCTTT.